Shown below are 15 T cell receptor beta chains from a single sample sequenced in a study of control samples from healthy donors and cancer patients. Sequencing used immunoSEQ multiplex PCR; TCRdb keeps in-frame clones, though not all of them. The data contain about 85,000 clones, around nine tenths of them seen just once; the ten biggest clones take up 5.5%. Specimen: blood. All receptors come from a man between 50 and 59 years old in good health.

This chain joins TRBV27 and TRBJ1-4, with TRBD1 as a possible D gene (5 bases). CDR1 MNHEY and CDR2 SMNVEV come from the germline V gene (reference sequence). The CDR3 runs 14 residues. V gave up 2 bases and J gave up 4 bases, with 8 bases separating them. In DNA, the CDR3 is TGTGCCAGCAGTTTAAGGGGATATAATGAAAAACTGTTTTTT. This codes for CASSLRGYNEKLFF. Looking up the rest from reference TRBV27 and TRBJ1-4 gives the full variable domain: EAQVTQNPRYLITVTGKKLTVTCSQNMNHEYMSWYRQDPGLGLRQIYYSMNVEVTDKGDVPEGYKVSRKEKRNFPLILESPSPNQTSLYFCASSLRGYNEKLFFGSGTQLSVL.

The rearrangement links TRBV27 to TRBJ1-4; a weak D match, TRBD1 (5 bases). V was pared by 5 bases and J by 5 bases, with 9 bases between. The CDR3 consists of 13 residues. Germline V gene sequence: CDR1 MNHEY, CDR2 SMNVEV (reference sequence). CDR3 bases: TGTGCCAGCAGTGCCCGACAGAATGAAAAACTGTTTTTT. Translated: CASSARQNEKLFF. The full variable domain, completed using reference TRBV27 and TRBJ1-4, is EAQVTQNPRYLITVTGKKLTVTCSQNMNHEYMSWYRQDPGLGLRQIYYSMNVEVTDKGDVPEGYKVSRKEKRNFPLILESPSPNQTSLYFCASSARQNEKLFFGSGTQLSVL.

The rearrangement uses TRBV10-3 and TRBJ1-1; D unclear. Germline-derived CDR1 and CDR2 are ENHRY and SYGVKD. The CDR3 totals 13 residues. V was cut by 2 bases and J by 1 base, with 5 bases left in between. The CDR3 nucleotides read TGTGCCATCAGTGAGGCAGGGAACACTGAAGCTTTCTTT. It translates to CAISEAGNTEAFF.

The rearrangement uses TRBV28 and TRBJ1-5, with D possibly matching TRBD1 (6 bases). From germline, CDR1 is MDHEN and CDR2 SYDVKM. This CDR3 is built from 14 residues. Trimming stripped 8 bases from V and 4 bases from J, with 15 bases between. CDR3 bases: TGTGCCAGCCAACCCGGGGGGGCGAATCAGCCCCAGCATTTT. The encoded protein is CASQPGGANQPQHF.

The rearrangement joins TRBV15 to TRBJ1-2; no definite D call. Germline lookup yields CDR1 LNHNV and CDR2 YYDKDF (reference sequence). This CDR3 spans 14 amino acids. Between the trimmed V and J ends, which lost 0 bases and 1 base, there was a span of 6 bases. The CDR3 sequence is CATSRDRSNYGYTF. Here the CDR3 DNA reads TGTGCCACCAGCAGAGACAGGAGTAACTATGGCTACACCTTC.

This rearrangement joins TRBV6-2 or TRBV6-3 to TRBJ1-5; a weak D match, TRBD1 (5 bases). The CDR3 loop spans 14 amino acids. Trimming cost V 3 bases and J 2 bases, with 8 bases left between them. Germline CDR1 is MNHEY and CDR2 is SVGEGT. This chain's CDR3 is CASSYQGGNQPQHF. In nucleotides, the CDR3 is TGTGCCAGCAGTTATCAGGGAGGCAATCAGCCCCAGCATTTT.

The chain is built from TRBV19 and TRBJ1-5, with D maybe TRBD1 (5 bases). V lost 1 base to trimming and J lost 10 bases, with 17 bases between them. The CDR3 is made up of 15 amino acids. Germline-derived CDR1 and CDR2 are LNHDA and SQIVND (reference sequence). CDR3 sequence (DNA): TGTGCCAGTAGTATAGGGACTAGGGGAAGTGGCCCCCAGCATTTT. This sequence encodes CASSIGTRGSGPQHF.

J is TRBJ1-1 and V is TRBV6-5, with a tentative D call TRBD1 (6 bases). The germline gives CDR1 MNHEY, CDR2 SVGAGI. The V end was cut by 8 bases, the J end by 1 base, with 11 bases between. CDR3 length equals 13 residues. This CDR3 is CASLGGQNTEAFF. In DNA form, the CDR3 reads TGTGCCAGCCTGGGGGGACAGAACACTGAAGCTTTCTTT.

The rearrangement links TRBV6-5 to TRBJ1-6, with TRBD1 matching over 9 bases. The CDR3 spans 14 residues. Germline CDR1 MNHEY, CDR2 SVGAGI. V trimming: 4 bases; J trimming: 10 bases; junction bases outside the gene matches: 5. Here the CDR3 DNA reads TGTGCCAGCAGTTCGGGACAGGGATTATCACCCCTCCACTTT. Protein product: CASSSGQGLSPLHF.

V usage is TRBV12-3 or TRBV12-4 and J usage is TRBJ1-5; D is uncertain. The CDR3 length is 12 residues. V lost 3 bases to trimming and J lost 7 bases, with 7 bases between them. The CDR3 spells CASSFSGQPQHF. Written as DNA, the CDR3 is TGTGCCAGCAGTTTTTCGGGACAGCCCCAGCATTTT.

The V gene is TRBV19, the J gene TRBJ1-2, with a possible D match to TRBD1 (6 bases). CDR1 LNHDA and CDR2 SQIVND come from the germline V gene (reference sequence). The CDR3 has 11 residues. V lost 9 bases to trimming and J lost 6 bases, with 11 bases between them. CDR3 in amino acids: CASTGFDGYTF. The CDR3 region has the DNA TGTGCCAGCACAGGGTTTGATGGCTACACCTTC.

The chain recombines TRBV6-5 with TRBJ1-2, with TRBD1 as a possible D gene (5 bases). Germline lookup yields CDR1 MNHEY and CDR2 SVGAGI. The CDR3 extends over 12 amino acids. V lost 6 bases, J lost 10 bases, and 15 bases lay in between. The CDR3 DNA reads TGTGCCAGCAGCGAGACAGAATTTTACTACACCTTC. Its translation: CASSETEFYYTF.

V usage is TRBV15 and J usage is TRBJ1-2; D is perhaps TRBD1 (5 bases). The CDR3 is 14 residues long. Germline assignment: CDR1 LNHNV and CDR2 YYDKDF (reference sequence). V lost 0 bases and J lost 3, with 8 bases in between. The CDR3 sequence is CATSRDQGDYGYTF. CDR3 DNA: TGTGCCACCAGCAGAGATCAAGGGGACTATGGCTACACCTTC.

The genes are TRBV5-6 and TRBJ1-1; the match to TRBD1 covers 8 bases. Germline CDR1 and CDR2: SGHDT and YYEEEE. The J segment lost 7 bases and the V segment lost 3 bases, leaving 2 bases of the junction unmatched. CDR3 size: 12 residues. CDR3: CASSSGQGEAFF. The CDR3 DNA reads as TGTGCCAGCAGCTCTGGACAGGGTGAAGCTTTCTTT.

This sequence joins TRBV15 and TRBJ1-2, with D perhaps matching TRBD1 (6 bases). The V gene lost 1 base and the J gene lost 8 bases, with 11 bases spanning the gap. Germline CDR1 is LNHNV and CDR2 is YYDKDF (reference sequence). The CDR3 is made up of 13 amino acids. The CDR3 bases are TGTGCCACCAGCAGAGGTCAGGGGAAAGGCTACACCTTC. It specifies CATSRGQGKGYTF.